The 21 T cell receptor beta chains listed next were all sequenced from one sample in a study of OX40 agonist ivuxolimab in advanced cancers. Using immunoSEQ multiplex PCR, the repertoire was profiled, and TCRdb retains in-frame clones only, with some absent. The data show tens of thousands of clones, 70% to 80% seen once. This specimen was CD4+ or CD8+ T cells sorted from blood, taken in a trial of the OX40 agonist ivuxolimab. Receptors originate from an adult with an advanced solid tumor such as melanoma, head and neck, liver or kidney cancer.

This clone came up a few times. This chain uses TRBV5-1 with TRBJ1-5; D is undetermined. V was cut by 0 bases and J by 4 bases, with 5 bases left in between. Germline CDR1 and CDR2: SGHRS and YFSETQ. The CDR3 runs 13 residues. The CDR3 reads CASSLVPNQPQHF. The CDR3 DNA reads as TGCGCCAGCAGCTTGGTTCCGAATCAGCCCCAGCATTTT.

The table lists this clone with a count of one. The rearrangement joins TRBV2 to TRBJ1-5; no definite D call. V dropped 7 bases and J dropped 7 bases, with 14 bases sitting between them. CDR3 length: 13 amino acids. Germline CDR1 SNHLY, CDR2 FYNNEI. The CDR3, as DNA: TGTGCCAGCAAGGGTTCGGGTATGCAGCCCCAGCATTTT. Amino acid sequence: CASKGSGMQPQHF.

This clone appeared a single time. The V and J genes are TRBV28 and TRBJ1-2; D ambiguous. Trimming removed 6 bases at V and 2 bases at J, with 4 bases between. The CDR3 length is 11 residues. The V gene's germline CDR1 is MDHEN and CDR2 SYDVKM. Here the CDR3 reads CASRQNYGYTF. The CDR3 nucleotides read TGTGCCAGCAGACAGAACTATGGCTACACCTTC.

V gene TRBV7-9 combines with J gene TRBJ1-2, with a tentative D call TRBD1 (6 bases). This CDR3 has 12 residues. Trimming shortened V by 5 bases and J by 10 bases, and 14 bases separated the two germline ends. Germline loops: CDR1 SEHNR, CDR2 FQNEAQ (reference sequence). CDR3: CASSNQGPPYTF. CDR3 coding DNA: TGTGCCAGCAGCAACCAGGGGCCGCCCTACACCTTC.

V gene TRBV5-1 combines with J gene TRBJ1-5, with 7 bases lining up with TRBD1. This CDR3 has 14 residues. The ends lost 4 bases at V and 7 bases at J; junction bases unmatched: 8. CDR1 is SGHRS, CDR2 YFSETQ, per germline. The CDR3 sequence is CASSGGTEGQPQHF. The DNA for the CDR3 is TGCGCCAGCAGCGGGGGGACAGAGGGACAGCCCCAGCATTTT. The full variable domain, with the rest looked up from reference TRBV5-1 and TRBJ1-5, is KAGVTQTPRYLIKTRGQQVTLSCSPISGHRSVSWYQQTPGQGLQFLFEYFSETQRNKGNFPGRFSGRQFSNSRSEMNVSTLELGDSALYLCASSGGTEGQPQHFGDGTRLSIL.

The chain couples TRBV2 to TRBJ2-7; TRBD2 agrees at 8 bases. This CDR3 has 15 residues. Germline CDR1 SNHLY, CDR2 FYNNEI. V lost 0 bases to trimming and J lost 7 bases; unmatched junction nucleotides: 8. The CDR3 loop reads CASSEAAAGVGEQYF. In nucleotides, the CDR3 is TGTGCCAGCAGTGAAGCGGCAGCGGGGGTGGGGGAGCAGTACTTC.

The chain employs TRBV7-3 and TRBJ2-3, with 7 bases that match TRBD2. This CDR3 region has 12 residues. Trimming at V came to 4 bases and at J to 10 bases, leaving 5 bases not matched to a gene. Germline loops: CDR1 SGHTA, CDR2 FQGTGA. The CDR3 loop is CASSSNREAQYF. In DNA form, the CDR3 reads TGTGCCAGCAGCTCCAACCGGGAGGCGCAGTATTTT.

This clone came up a few times. The rearrangement links TRBV4-1 to TRBJ1-5; D is ambiguous. Trimming stripped 1 base from V and 3 bases from J, with 10 bases between. The CDR3 has 15 amino acids. Germline CDR1 is MGHRA and CDR2 is YSYEKL. CDR3 DNA: TGCGCCAGCAGCCAAGTCTACCAGAACAATCAGCCCCAGCATTTT. Its translation: CASSQVYQNNQPQHF.

The chain has TRBV12-5 and TRBJ2-3; D is unresolved. With 9 bases removed from V and 0 bases from J, the gap between germline ends came to 7 bases. Germline CDR1 LGHNT, CDR2 FRNRAP. The CDR3 is made up of 12 amino acids. Here the CDR3 reads CASGLSTDTQYF. DNA of the CDR3: TGTGCTAGCGGGCTCAGCACAGATACGCAGTATTTT.

The chain employs TRBV6-5 and TRBJ1-4, with 8 bases fitting TRBD1. Germline V CDR1 and CDR2: MNHEY, SVGAGI. With V trimmed by 2 bases and J by 10 bases, 9 bases remained unmatched. The CDR3 has 15 amino acids. The CDR3 DNA follows: TGTGCCAGCAGTTACCAATTCCCTACAGGGGGAAAACTGTTTTTT. This sequence encodes CASSYQFPTGGKLFF.

This clone was seen more than once but under ten times. This chain uses TRBV19 with TRBJ1-1; D ambiguous. The CDR3 sequence is 14 residues long. Germline lookup yields CDR1 LNHDA and CDR2 SQIVND (reference sequence). Trimming left V 10 bases short and J 4 bases short, with 19 bases between. The CDR3: CATTRALDATEAFF. CDR3 sequence (DNA): TGTGCCACTACGAGGGCCCTCGACGCCACTGAAGCTTTCTTT. Full variable domain (outside the CDR3, taken from reference TRBV19 and TRBJ1-1): DGGITQSPKYLFRKEGQNVTLSCEQNLNHDAMYWYRQDPGQGLRLIYYSQIVNDFQKGDIAEGYSVSREKKESFPLTVTSAQKNPTAFYLCATTRALDATEAFFGQGTRLTVV.

The J gene is TRBJ1-3, the V gene TRBV6-1; D unclear. The length of the CDR3 is 13 residues. V was shortened by 4 bases and J by 6 bases, with 10 bases between the two germline ends. The germline V gene encodes CDR1 MNHNS and CDR2 SASEGT. The CDR3 DNA follows: TGTGCCAGCAGTGTAGAGAGGAAAAACACCATATATTTT. Translation gives CASSVERKNTIYF.

The rearrangement links TRBV5-1 to TRBJ1-4, with D possibly TRBD1 on 5 matching bases. Germline V gives CDR1 SGHRS, CDR2 YFSETQ. CDR3 size: 15 residues. Trimming cost V 0 bases and J 5 bases, with 11 bases left between them. The DNA for the CDR3 is TGCGCCAGCAGCTTGGGGACACCCGGAAATGAAAAACTGTTTTTT. It codes for CASSLGTPGNEKLFF.

V is TRBV28 and J is TRBJ2-1, with D perhaps matching TRBD2 (5 bases). The CDR3 consists of 13 residues. Germline CDR1 MDHEN, CDR2 SYDVKM. Trimming stripped 7 bases from V and 9 bases from J, with 16 bases between. CDR3 in DNA: TGTGCCAGCACTACGACTACCCACCCTGAGCAGTTCTTC. Translation: CASTTTTHPEQFF.

This chain links TRBV7-2 with TRBJ2-3; 9 nucleotides line up with TRBD2. Germline V gene sequence: CDR1 SGHTA, CDR2 FQGNSA. The V gene end was trimmed by 5 bases and the J gene end by 10 bases; junction bases not matched to a gene: 10. The CDR3 contains 14 residues. The chain's CDR3 is CASSPDRTSVPQYF. The CDR3 region has the DNA TGTGCCAGCAGCCCAGACAGGACTAGCGTGCCGCAGTATTTT.

The V gene is TRBV10-3, the J gene TRBJ2-7; D uncertain. The CDR3 extends over 13 amino acids. Germline CDR1 and CDR2: ENHRY and SYGVKD. V lost 3 bases to trimming and J lost 2 bases, with 8 bases between them. CDR3 bases: TGTGCCATCAGTGACAGGTTAGCCTACGAGCAGTACTTC. Amino acid sequence: CAISDRLAYEQYF.

The chain recombines TRBV5-1 with TRBJ1-2; a possible D gene is TRBD1 (6 bases). Germline-derived CDR1 and CDR2 are SGHRS and YFSETQ. The CDR3 consists of 15 residues. Trimming took 4 bases from V and 7 from J, leaving 20 bases between them. CDR3 loop: CASSHDGQWNTGYTF. The DNA for the CDR3 is TGCGCCAGCAGCCATGACGGACAGTGGAACACTGGCTACACCTTC. The full variable domain, rest sourced from reference TRBV5-1 and TRBJ1-2, is KAGVTQTPRYLIKTRGQQVTLSCSPISGHRSVSWYQQTPGQGLQFLFEYFSETQRNKGNFPGRFSGRQFSNSRSEMNVSTLELGDSALYLCASSHDGQWNTGYTFGSGTRLTVV.

This rearrangement joins TRBV25-1 to TRBJ2-5, with D maybe TRBD2 (6 bases). CDR1 and CDR2 (germline): MGHDK, SYGVNS. Trimming took 0 bases from V and 2 from J, leaving 13 bases between them. This CDR3 is 16 amino acids long. DNA for the CDR3: TGTGCCAGCAGTGAATACTTTTCCGGGGGACAAGAGACCCAGTACTTC. Translated, it gives CASSEYFSGGQETQYF. The variable domain in full, with the rest retrieved from reference TRBV25-1 and TRBJ2-5, is EADIYQTPRYLVIGTGKKITLECSQTMGHDKMYWYQQDPGMELHLIHYSYGVNSTEKGDLSSESTVSRIRTEHFPLTLESARPSHTSQYLCASSEYFSGGQETQYFGPGTRLLVL.

The V call is TRBV28, the J call TRBJ2-5; TRBD1 agrees at 8 bases. Germline V CDR1 and CDR2: MDHEN, SYDVKM. V shed 5 bases, J shed 4 bases, and the junction held 6 bases outside the gene matches. The CDR3 sequence is 14 residues long. CDR3 coding DNA: TGTGCCAGCAGTACCGCTACAGGGGGAGAGACCCAGTACTTC. It codes for CASSTATGGETQYF.

The rearrangement joins TRBV6-5 to TRBJ2-5; possibly TRBD1 for D (6 bases). Germline CDR1 reads MNHEY; CDR2 reads SVGAGI. The CDR3 is made up of 10 amino acids. CDR3 coding DNA: TGTGTAAGGGACACCCTGAGTGGGTACTTC. It encodes CVRDTLSGYF.

The rearrangement joins TRBV21-1 to TRBJ2-3; TRBD1, the D gene given by the table, was not confirmed from the DNA. TRBV21-1 has pseudogene status. This CDR3 spans 18 amino acids. CDR3 loop: CASSKAKGQGLCTDTQYF. DNA of the CDR3: TGTGCCAGCAGCAAAGCAAAAGGACAAGGGTTATGCACAGATACGCAGTATTTT.